The entry that follows covers one T cell receptor beta chain sequence. This entry comes from a study of T cells expressing NK-cell markers. No DNA is given; TCRdb re-called the 5' RACE reads and lists each CDR3 protein once. The specimen's table records 350,000 to 450,000 distinct CDR3 sequences. Germline CDR1 LNHNV, CDR2 YYDKDF (reference sequence). The CDR3 extends over 16 amino acids. The TCR comes from a man aged 18-75 years in good health. The chain employs TRBV15 and TRBJ1-1; TCRdb's D gene call, TRBD1, goes unchecked for lack of DNA. Sequencing input: blood T cells: a sorted CD56 or NKG2C T cell subset, CD4+ or CD8+ T cells, or bulk PBMC T cells (not recorded which). CDR3 sequence: CATSSPQLRRNTEAFF.